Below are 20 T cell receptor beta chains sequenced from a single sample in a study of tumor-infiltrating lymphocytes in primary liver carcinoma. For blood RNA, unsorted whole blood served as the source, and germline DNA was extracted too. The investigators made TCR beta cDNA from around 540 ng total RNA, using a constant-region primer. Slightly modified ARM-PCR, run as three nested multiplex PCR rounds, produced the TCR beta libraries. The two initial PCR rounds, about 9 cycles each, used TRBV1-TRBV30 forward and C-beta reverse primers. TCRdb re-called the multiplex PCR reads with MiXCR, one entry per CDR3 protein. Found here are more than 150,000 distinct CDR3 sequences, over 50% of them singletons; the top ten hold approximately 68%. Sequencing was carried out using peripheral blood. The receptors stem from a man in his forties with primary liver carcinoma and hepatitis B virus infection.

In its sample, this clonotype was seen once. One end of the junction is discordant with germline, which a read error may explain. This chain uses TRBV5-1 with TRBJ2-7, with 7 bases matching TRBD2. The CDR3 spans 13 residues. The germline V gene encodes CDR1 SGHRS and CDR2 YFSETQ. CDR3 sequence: CASSSTLAGEQCF. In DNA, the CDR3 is TGCGCCAGCAGCTCTACGTTAGCGGGCGAGCAGTGCTTC.

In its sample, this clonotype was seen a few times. CDR3 sequence: CASGLTPGRLVSYNEQFF. DNA of the CDR3: TGTGCTAGTGGTTTGACCCCTGGGAGACTAGTTTCGTACAATGAGCAGTTCTTC. The chain links TRBV12-5 to TRBJ2-1; a weak D match, TRBD2 (6 bases). Germline values: CDR1 LGHNT, CDR2 FRNRAP. The CDR3 contains 18 residues. Trimming took off 2 bases at V and 4 bases at J, with 21 bases between the two ends. The variable domain in full, with the rest retrieved from reference TRBV12-5 and TRBJ2-1, is DARVTQTPRHKVTEMGQEVTMRCQPILGHNTVFWYRQTMMQGLELLAYFRNRAPLDDSGMPKDRFSAEMPDATLATLKIQPSEPRDSAVYFCASGLTPGRLVSYNEQFFGPGTRLTVL.

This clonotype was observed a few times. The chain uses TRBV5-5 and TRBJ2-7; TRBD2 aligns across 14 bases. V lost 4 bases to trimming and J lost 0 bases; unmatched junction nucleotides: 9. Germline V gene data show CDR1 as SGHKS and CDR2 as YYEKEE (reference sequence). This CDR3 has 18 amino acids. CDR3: CASSGGLAGAVFSYEQYF. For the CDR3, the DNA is TGTGCCAGCAGCGGGGGACTAGCGGGAGCGGTTTTCTCCTACGAGCAGTACTTC.

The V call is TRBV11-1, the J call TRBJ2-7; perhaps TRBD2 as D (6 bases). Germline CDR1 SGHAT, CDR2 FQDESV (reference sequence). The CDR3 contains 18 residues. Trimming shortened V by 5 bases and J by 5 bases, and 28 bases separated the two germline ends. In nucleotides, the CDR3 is TGTGCCAGCAGCCGACTAAACCCTAGCGCTTACTCCTACAACGAGCAGTACTTC. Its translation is CASSRLNPSAYSYNEQYF.

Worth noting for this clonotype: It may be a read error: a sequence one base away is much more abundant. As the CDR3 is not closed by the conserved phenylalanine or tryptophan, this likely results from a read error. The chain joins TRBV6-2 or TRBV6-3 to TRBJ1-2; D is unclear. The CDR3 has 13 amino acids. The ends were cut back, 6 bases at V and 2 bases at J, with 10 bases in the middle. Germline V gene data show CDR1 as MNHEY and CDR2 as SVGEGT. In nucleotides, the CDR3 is TGTGCCAGCAGGCTCGGTGAGAACTATGGCTACACCTTA. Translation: CASRLGENYGYTL.

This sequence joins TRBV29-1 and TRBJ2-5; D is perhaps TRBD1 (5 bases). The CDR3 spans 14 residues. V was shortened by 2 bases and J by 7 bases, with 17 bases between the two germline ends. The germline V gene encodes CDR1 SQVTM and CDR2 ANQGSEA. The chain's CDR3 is CSVELTGGEGTQYF. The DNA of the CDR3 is TGCAGCGTTGAACTCACAGGCGGAGAAGGGACCCAGTACTTC.

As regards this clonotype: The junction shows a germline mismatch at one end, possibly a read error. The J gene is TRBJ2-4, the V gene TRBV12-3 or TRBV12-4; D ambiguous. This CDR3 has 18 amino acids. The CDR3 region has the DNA TGTGCCGGCAGTTTTTACGTCGCCGGCTCCCTAGCCAAAAACATTCAGTACTTC. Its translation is CAGSFYVAGSLAKNIQYF.

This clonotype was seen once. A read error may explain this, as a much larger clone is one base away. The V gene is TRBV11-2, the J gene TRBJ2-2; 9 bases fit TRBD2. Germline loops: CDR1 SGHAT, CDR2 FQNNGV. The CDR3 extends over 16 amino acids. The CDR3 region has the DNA TGTGCCAGCAGCCCATTGAGCGGGAGGTCGACCGGGGAGCTGTCTTTT. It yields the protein CASSPLSGRSTGELSF.

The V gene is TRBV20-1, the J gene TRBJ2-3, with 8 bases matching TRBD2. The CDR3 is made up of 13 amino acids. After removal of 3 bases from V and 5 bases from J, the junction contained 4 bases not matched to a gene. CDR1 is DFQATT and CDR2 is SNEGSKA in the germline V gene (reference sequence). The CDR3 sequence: CSASGRAKDTQYF. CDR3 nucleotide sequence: TGCAGTGCTAGCGGGAGGGCCAAAGATACGCAGTATTTT.

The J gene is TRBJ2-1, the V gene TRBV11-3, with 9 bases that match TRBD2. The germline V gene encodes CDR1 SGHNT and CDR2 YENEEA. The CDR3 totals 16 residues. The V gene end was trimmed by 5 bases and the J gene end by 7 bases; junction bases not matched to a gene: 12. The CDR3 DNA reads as TGTGCCAGCAGCAAAAATCTAGCGGGAATAGGGAATGAGCAGTTCTTC. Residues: CASSKNLAGIGNEQFF.

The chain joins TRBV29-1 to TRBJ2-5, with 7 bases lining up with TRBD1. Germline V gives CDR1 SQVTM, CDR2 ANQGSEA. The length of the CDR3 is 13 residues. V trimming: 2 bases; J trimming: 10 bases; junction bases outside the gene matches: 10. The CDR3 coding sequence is TGCAGCGTTGAAAAGAACAGGGGAGAGGTCCAGTACTTC. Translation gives CSVEKNRGEVQYF.

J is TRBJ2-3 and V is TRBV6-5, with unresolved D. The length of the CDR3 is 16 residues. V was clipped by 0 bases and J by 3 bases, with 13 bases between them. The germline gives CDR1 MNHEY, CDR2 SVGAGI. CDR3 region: CASSYSPSRSTDTQYF. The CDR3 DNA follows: TGTGCCAGCAGTTACTCCCCCTCGCGGAGTACAGATACGCAGTATTTT.

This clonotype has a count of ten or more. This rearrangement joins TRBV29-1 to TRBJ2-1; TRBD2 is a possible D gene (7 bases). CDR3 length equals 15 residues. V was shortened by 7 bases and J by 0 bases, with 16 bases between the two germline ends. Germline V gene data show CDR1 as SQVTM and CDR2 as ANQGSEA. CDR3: CSAPRGASSYNEQFF. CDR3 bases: TGCAGCGCCCCCCGGGGGGCAAGCTCCTACAATGAGCAGTTCTTC.

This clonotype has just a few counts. This CDR3 is CASSYGAGEGTDTQYF. The CDR3 region has the DNA TGTGCCAGCAGTTACGGAGCGGGAGAGGGCACAGATACGCAGTATTTT. The V call is TRBV6-5, the J call TRBJ2-3; 8 bases match TRBD2. Germline V gene sequence: CDR1 MNHEY, CDR2 SVGAGI. Trimming removed 2 bases from V and 1 base from J; junction bases left unmatched: 5. This CDR3 is 16 amino acids long.

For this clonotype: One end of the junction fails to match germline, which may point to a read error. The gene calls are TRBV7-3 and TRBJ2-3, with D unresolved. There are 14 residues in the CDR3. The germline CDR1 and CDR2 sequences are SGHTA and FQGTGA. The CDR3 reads CASNLTRSADTQYF. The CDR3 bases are TGTGCCAGCAACTTAACGAGGAGCGCAGATACGCAGTATTTT.

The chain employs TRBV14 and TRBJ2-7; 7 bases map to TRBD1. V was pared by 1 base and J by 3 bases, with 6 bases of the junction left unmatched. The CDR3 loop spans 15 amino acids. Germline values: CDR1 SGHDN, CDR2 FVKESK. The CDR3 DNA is TGTGCCAGCAGCCAAGGAACAGGGGCTTTCTACGAGCAGTACTTC. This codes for CASSQGTGAFYEQYF.

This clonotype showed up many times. The CDR3: CSVEDPRRLSLEQFF. The CDR3 bases are TGCAGCGTTGAAGATCCCAGGCGTTTGAGCTTGGAGCAGTTCTTC. This chain joins TRBV29-1 and TRBJ2-1; D gene ambiguous. Between the trimmed V and J ends, which lost 0 bases and 10 bases, there was a span of 19 bases. The CDR3 is 15 amino acids. CDR1 and CDR2 from the germline V gene are SQVTM and ANQGSEA.

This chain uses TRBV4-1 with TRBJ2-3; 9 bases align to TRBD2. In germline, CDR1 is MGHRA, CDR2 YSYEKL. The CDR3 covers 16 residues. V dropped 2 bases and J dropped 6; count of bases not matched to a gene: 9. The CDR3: CASSQLAGGPTDTQYF. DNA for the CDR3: TGCGCCAGCAGCCAATTGGCGGGAGGGCCCACTGATACGCAGTATTTT.

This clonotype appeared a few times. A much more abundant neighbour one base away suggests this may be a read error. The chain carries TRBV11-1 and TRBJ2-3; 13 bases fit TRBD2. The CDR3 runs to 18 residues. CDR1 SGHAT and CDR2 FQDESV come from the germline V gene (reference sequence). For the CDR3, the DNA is TGTACCAGCAGCCCACTAGCGGGAGGGCCAGGGAGCACAGATACGCAGTATTTT. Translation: CTSSPLAGGPGSTDTQYF.

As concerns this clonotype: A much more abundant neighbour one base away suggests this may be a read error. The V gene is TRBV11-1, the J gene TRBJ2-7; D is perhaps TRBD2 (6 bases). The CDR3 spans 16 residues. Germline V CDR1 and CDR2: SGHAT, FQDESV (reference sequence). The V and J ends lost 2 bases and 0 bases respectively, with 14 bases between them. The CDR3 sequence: CASSLRLAKPSYEQYF. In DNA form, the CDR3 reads TGTGCCAGCAGCTTAAGGCTAGCGAAACCCTCCTACGAGCAGTACTTC.